The rows below give T cell receptor beta chains drawn from one sample of a study of T cell changes during pregnancy in multiple sclerosis. The table came from immunoSEQ multiplex PCR; TCRdb's copy has only in-frame clones and leaves some out. The profile shows about 48,000 clones, approximately 85% of them singletons. Source: CD4+ T cells from peripheral blood mononuclear cells, taken in the second trimester of pregnancy. All receptors derive from a female donor with multiple sclerosis, enrolled in a pregnancy study. Both conserved end residues are part of each CDR3. Each record gives: D gene, clone size, J gene, V gene, CDR3 DNA, CDR3 protein. D genes are given only for firm matches. Not all rows give a size; the values are once, few, many and, for expanded clones, a class.

TRBD2 NA TRBJ2-1 TRBV2 TGTGCCAGCACCCGGCAGGCGGGAGTCCCCAATGAGCAGTTCTTC CASTRQAGVPNEQFF
TRBD1 NA TRBJ2-7 TRBV18 TGTGCCAGCTCGGATACAGGGGGCCGGTTACGTGTGGAGCAGTACTTC CASSDTGGRLRVEQYF
NA NA TRBJ1-1 TRBV28 TGTGCCAGCAGTTGGACTCCAGGGGTGAACACTGAAGCTTTCTTT CASSWTPGVNTEAFF
TRBD2 once TRBJ2-3 TRBV7-3 TGTGCCAGCAGCATCACCCGGACTAGCGGGGACAACTCGGCCACAGATACGCAGTATTTT CASSITRTSGDNSATDTQYF
TRBD2 NA TRBJ2-1 TRBV19 TGTGCCAGTAGTATGGCGGGAGGATACAATGAGCAGTTCTTC CASSMAGGYNEQFF
NA NA TRBJ2-3 TRBV2 TGTGCCAGCAGTGTGAGGGATTTTAGATTGGCAGATACGCAGTATTTT CASSVRDFRLADTQYF
NA NA TRBJ1-1 TRBV5-1 TGCGCCAGCAGACCACCTGGGGGCCTGAACACTGAAGCTTTCTTT CASRPPGGLNTEAFF
TRBD1 NA TRBJ1-2 TRBV2 TGTGCCAGCAGTGAAGCTGGACAGGGCCCCTATGGCTACACCTTC CASSEAGQGPYGYTF
NA NA TRBJ1-1 TRBV19 TGTGCCAGTAGTAAAAGGGGAGGGCGGGGAGGACTCAATGAAGCTTTCTTT CASSKRGGRGGLNEAFF
TRBD1 few TRBJ1-3 TRBV28 TGTGCCAGCAGTCTGACAGGGCCAAGCTCTGGAAACACCATATATTTT CASSLTGPSSGNTIYF
NA NA TRBJ1-1 TRBV6-5 TGTGCCAGCAGTTACTCGGGGGGAGGGCATGAAGCTTTCTTT CASSYSGGGHEAFF
TRBD2 NA TRBJ2-1 TRBV7-9 TGTGCCAGCAGCTTAGCGAAGGGACTAGCGGGAGGGGTGCATGAGCAGTTCTTC CASSLAKGLAGGVHEQFF
TRBD2 NA TRBJ2-7 TRBV11-1 TGTGCCAGCAGCTTAGAGGTCGGACTAGTGGACTACGAGCAGTACTTC CASSLEVGLVDYEQYF
NA NA TRBJ2-1 TRBV5-1 TGCGCCAGCAGCTTTACTAGTTTGTACAATGAGCAGTTCTTC CASSFTSLYNEQFF
NA NA TRBJ1-5 TRBV4-3 TGCGCCAGCAGCCAAGATGGGGGGGGCTATCAGCCCCAGCATTTT CASSQDGGGYQPQHF
TRBD1 NA TRBJ2-5 TRBV5-1 TGCGCCAGCAGCTTGGAGGGACAGGGTCAAGAGACCCAGTACTTC CASSLEGQGQETQYF
NA NA TRBJ2-6 TRBV5-1 TGCGCCAGCAGCTTGGGAGGCTCTGGGGCCAACGTCCTGACTTTC CASSLGGSGANVLTF
NA NA TRBJ1-1 TRBV30 TGTGCCTGCTCACGGGAGAACACTGAAGCTTTCTTT CACSRENTEAFF
NA few TRBJ1-1 TRBV4-2 TGTGCCAGCAGCCAAGAGCCAGGGAGGGGGACTGAAGCTTTCTTT CASSQEPGRGTEAFF
TRBD2 NA TRBJ2-1 TRBV27 TGTGCCAGCAGTTTTGGACTAGCGAGAGGGGGGGGGTACAATGAGCAGTTCTTC CASSFGLARGGGYNEQFF
TRBD2 NA TRBJ2-3 TRBV13 TGTGCCAGCAGCCCCAGACTAGCGGGAGGCCTCGGGGATACGCAGTATTTT CASSPRLAGGLGDTQYF
TRBD1 NA TRBJ1-1 TRBV5-1 TGCGCCAGCAGCTTCGGGACAGAGAACACTGAAGCTTTCTTT CASSFGTENTEAFF
TRBD2 NA TRBJ2-2 TRBV28 TGTGCCAGCAGCAAGACTAGCGCGAGCGGGGAGCTGTTTTTT CASSKTSASGELFF
NA NA TRBJ2-1 TRBV30 TGTGCCTGCCCACTGGCCGGGTACAATGAGCAGTTCTTC CACPLAGYNEQFF
NA NA TRBJ1-3 TRBV2 TGTGCCAGCACCCTAGTGACCGCAAGCTCTGGAAACACCATATATTTT CASTLVTASSGNTIYF
TRBD1 NA TRBJ1-2 TRBV5-1 TGCGCCAGCAGTCCGGACAGGGGCTATGGCTACACCTTC CASSPDRGYGYTF
TRBD1 NA TRBJ2-7 TRBV7-9 TGTGCCAGCAGCGTAACAGGGGGCGCCGAGCAGTACTTC CASSVTGGAEQYF
TRBD1 NA TRBJ1-1 TRBV18 TGTGCCAGCTCACCACCGAACGACAGGGGGATTGAAGCTTTCTTT CASSPPNDRGIEAFF
TRBD1 NA TRBJ2-3 TRBV5-4 TGTGCCAGCAGCCGGACAGGGGAAAGGGCAGATACGCAGTATTTT CASSRTGERADTQYF
NA NA TRBJ2-6 TRBV18 TGTGCCAGCTCACCAACAGAGAGCTCTGGGGCCAACGTCCTGACTTTC CASSPTESSGANVLTF
NA NA TRBJ1-5 TRBV5-4 TGTGCCAGCAGCTTGGCAGGGAATCAGCCCCAGCATTTT CASSLAGNQPQHF
TRBD1 NA TRBJ1-5 TRBV18 TGTGCCAGCTCACCGGGACAGGGGCGGTATCAGCCCCAGCATTTT CASSPGQGRYQPQHF
NA NA TRBJ2-3 TRBV28 TGTGCCGGTTACAGAAGTCGCACAGATACGCAGTATTTT CAGYRSRTDTQYF
TRBD1 NA TRBJ2-7 TRBV10-3 TGTGCCATCAGTGAGTGGGGTAGGGGGCCTGCCTACGAGCAGTACTTC CAISEWGRGPAYEQYF
NA NA TRBJ1-1 TRBV9 TGTGCCAGCAGCGTTGGGGGCAGCGCATTGAACACTGAAGCTTTCTTT CASSVGGSALNTEAFF
NA NA TRBJ2-1 TRBV19 TGTGCCAGTAATAAGGATGTGGGCACAGGGCAGTTCTTC CASNKDVGTGQFF
TRBD2 few TRBJ2-7 TRBV30 TGTGCCTGGAGTTGGGGGGGCGAGCAGTACTTC CAWSWGGEQYF
NA NA TRBJ1-2 TRBV10-3 TGTGCCATCAGTGAGTCTGGAGGGGAAAATGGCTACACCTTC CAISESGGENGYTF
NA NA TRBJ2-7 TRBV27 TGTGCCAGCAGTTCATACAGCTCCTACGAGCAGTACTTC CASSSYSSYEQYF
NA NA TRBJ1-1 TRBV27 TGTGCCAGCAGTTTCTCAGGTACCATGAACACTGAAGCTTTCTTT CASSFSGTMNTEAFF
NA few TRBJ2-7 TRBV19 TGTGCCAGTAGTATAAAGGGTTTGAGGGGAGCGGGTATCTACGAGCAGTACTTC CASSIKGLRGAGIYEQYF
TRBD2 NA TRBJ2-1 TRBV7-2 TGTGCCAGCAGCTTAGGCGGGACTAGAGGTTTCAATGAGCAGTTCTTC CASSLGGTRGFNEQFF
NA NA TRBJ2-1 TRBV5-1 TGCGCCAGCAGCCCCTTCTCGGGGGCCTACAATGAGCAGTTCTTC CASSPFSGAYNEQFF
TRBD2 NA TRBJ2-6 TRBV5-4 TGTGCCAGCAGCCCGACGATGGCGGGGGATGGGGCCAACGTCCTGACTTTC CASSPTMAGDGANVLTF
TRBD2 NA TRBJ2-2 TRBV5-1 TGCGCCAGCAGCGTAGCGGGACTAGTAACCGGGGAGCTGTTTTTT CASSVAGLVTGELFF
TRBD1 NA TRBJ1-1 TRBV5-4 TGTGCCAGCAGCTTGGGAGGGGGCCCCTTACGGACTGAAGCTTTCTTT CASSLGGGPLRTEAFF
NA NA TRBJ1-6 TRBV6-5 TGTGCCATGAAACAGGGAAAGAATTCACCCCTCCACTTT CAMKQGKNSPLHF
NA NA TRBJ1-5 TRBV10-2 TGCGCCAGCAGTTCCCGGGTCCCCGGTCAGCCCCAGCATTTT CASSSRVPGQPQHF
TRBD2 NA TRBJ2-2 TRBV2 TGTGCCAGCAGTGTCCTAGCGGGAGGTCGCACCGGGGAGCTGTTTTTT CASSVLAGGRTGELFF
TRBD1 few TRBJ2-7 TRBV6-1 TGTGCCAGCAGTATTGGGACAGCCTACGAGCAGTACTTC CASSIGTAYEQYF